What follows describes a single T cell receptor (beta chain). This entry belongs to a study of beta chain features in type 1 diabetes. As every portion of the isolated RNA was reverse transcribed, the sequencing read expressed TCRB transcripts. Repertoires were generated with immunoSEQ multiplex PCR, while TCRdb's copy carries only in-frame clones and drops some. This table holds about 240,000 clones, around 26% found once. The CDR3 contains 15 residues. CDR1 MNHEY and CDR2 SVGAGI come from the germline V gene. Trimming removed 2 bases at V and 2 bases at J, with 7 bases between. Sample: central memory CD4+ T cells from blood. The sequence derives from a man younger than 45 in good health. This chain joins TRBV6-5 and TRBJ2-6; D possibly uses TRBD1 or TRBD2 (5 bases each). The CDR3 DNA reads TGTGCCAGCAGTTACCGGGGCGCTGGGGCCAACGTCCTGACTTTC. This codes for CASSYRGAGANVLTF.